This TCR beta chain was sequenced for a study of cytomegalovirus exposure and HLA in healthy donors. Background on the study: Drawn from HLA-typed donors, 80 million to 95 million unique TCRs were held in an early data release.

The PCR made use of 60 Vbeta and 13 Jbeta primers. TCRdb's table, derived via immunoSEQ multiplex PCR, lists solely in-frame clones and lacks some. This repertoire shows hundreds of thousands of clones, around 80% found once; its top ten account for around 4%. This clone was found a few times. Its antigen is still unknown. One junction end disagrees with the germline gene, perhaps due to a read error. Germline CDR1 is SEHNR and CDR2 is FQNEAQ (reference sequence). The CDR3 totals 15 residues. Study-level results: Using a false discovery rate of 0.05, a later analysis showed that 15,000 to 20,000 TCR beta sequences were associated with HLA alleles. Researchers reported in a later analysis that a missense DCLRE1C variant was tied to TCR beta V- and J-gene trimming.

V and J are TRBV7-9 and TRBJ2-7; possibly TRBD2 for D (6 bases). The source is a male donor in good health and CMV-seronegative. Sequencing used PBMCs. DNA of the CDR3: TGTTCCAGCAGCTTACGCTCCGGGAGCTACTACGAGCAGTACTTC. Protein: CSSSLRSGSYYEQYF.